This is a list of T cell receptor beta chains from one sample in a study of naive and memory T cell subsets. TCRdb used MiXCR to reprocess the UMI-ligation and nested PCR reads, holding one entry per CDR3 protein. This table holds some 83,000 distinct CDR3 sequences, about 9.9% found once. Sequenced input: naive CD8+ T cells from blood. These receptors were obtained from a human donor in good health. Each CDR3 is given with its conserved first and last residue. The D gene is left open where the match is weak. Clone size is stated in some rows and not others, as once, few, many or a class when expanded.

CDR3nt: TGTGCCAGCAGCTTTGGAATGACAGGAACAACTGCCTACAATGAGCAGTTCTTC
CDR3aa: CASSFGMTGTTAYNEQFF
j_gene: TRBJ2-1
abundance: many
v_gene: TRBV11-2
d_gene: .

CDR3nt: TGCGCCAGCAGCTTGGAGTCAAACGAGTTCTACGAGCAGTACTTC
CDR3aa: CASSLESNEFYEQYF
j_gene: TRBJ2-7
abundance: .
v_gene: TRBV5-1
d_gene: .

CDR3nt: TGTGCCAGCAGCTTACGGCCTAGCGGGAGGGCCAATGAGCAGTTCTTC
CDR3aa: CASSLRPSGRANEQFF
j_gene: TRBJ2-1
abundance: .
v_gene: TRBV7-6
d_gene: TRBD2

CDR3nt: TGCGCCAGCAGCCAAAACGTGGGACAGGGGGCCGCCGGGGAGCTGTTTTTT
CDR3aa: CASSQNVGQGAAGELFF
j_gene: TRBJ2-2
abundance: .
v_gene: TRBV4-3
d_gene: TRBD1

CDR3nt: TGTGCCAGCAGTTCCACAGGAAGAGCGGGAGCTGGGGAGACCCAGTACTTC
CDR3aa: CASSSTGRAGAGETQYF
j_gene: TRBJ2-5
abundance: .
v_gene: TRBV28
d_gene: TRBD2

CDR3nt: TGTGCCAGCAGTTTACTGCTTTTCGGTGAGCAGTTCTTC
CDR3aa: CASSLLLFGEQFF
j_gene: TRBJ2-1
abundance: .
v_gene: TRBV12-3/TRBV12-4
d_gene: .

CDR3nt: TGTGCCAGCAGGGACAACAGTGGCCCCTACGAGCAGTACTTC
CDR3aa: CASRDNSGPYEQYF
j_gene: TRBJ2-7
abundance: few
v_gene: TRBV2
d_gene: .

CDR3nt: TGCAGTGCTAGAGATATGGACGGGAAGAACACCGGGGAGCTGTTTTTT
CDR3aa: CSARDMDGKNTGELFF
j_gene: TRBJ2-2
abundance: many
v_gene: TRBV20-1
d_gene: .

CDR3nt: TGTGCCAGTAGTGTAACCAGGGTCGGGACTGAAGCTTTCTTT
CDR3aa: CASSVTRVGTEAFF
j_gene: TRBJ1-1
abundance: few
v_gene: TRBV19
d_gene: .

CDR3nt: TGTGCCAGCAGTCTTAGCCGGACGGGAGATAGCACAGATACGCAGTATTTT
CDR3aa: CASSLSRTGDSTDTQYF
j_gene: TRBJ2-3
abundance: many
v_gene: TRBV28
d_gene: .

CDR3nt: TGTGCCATCAGTGAGTTGGACACCGGGGAGCTGTTTTTT
CDR3aa: CAISELDTGELFF
j_gene: TRBJ2-2
abundance: many
v_gene: TRBV10-3
d_gene: .

CDR3nt: TGCAGCGTTGAGGGCAGGGTAGCCCAGGGGGCCAAAAACATTCAGTACTTC
CDR3aa: CSVEGRVAQGAKNIQYF
j_gene: TRBJ2-4
abundance: many
v_gene: TRBV29-1
d_gene: .

CDR3nt: TGTGCCACCAGCAGAGATCGGGATTGGAGGACTGAAGCTTTCTTT
CDR3aa: CATSRDRDWRTEAFF
j_gene: TRBJ1-1
abundance: few
v_gene: TRBV15
d_gene: .

CDR3nt: TGTGCCAGCAGTGGTGTAGGGGTCTACGAGCAGTACTTC
CDR3aa: CASSGVGVYEQYF
j_gene: TRBJ2-7
abundance: .
v_gene: TRBV2
d_gene: .

CDR3nt: TGCGCCAGCAGCTGGTCAACGGTGGGCACTGAAGCTTTCTTT
CDR3aa: CASSWSTVGTEAFF
j_gene: TRBJ1-1
abundance: many
v_gene: TRBV5-1
d_gene: .

CDR3nt: TGTGCCAGCAAGGGCGAAGGGGCGTCCTTCAACACCGGGGAGCTGTTTTTT
CDR3aa: CASKGEGASFNTGELFF
j_gene: TRBJ2-2
abundance: .
v_gene: TRBV25-1
d_gene: .

CDR3nt: TGTGCCGGCGGGACAGCGAACACCGGGGAGCTGTTTTTT
CDR3aa: CAGGTANTGELFF
j_gene: TRBJ2-2
abundance: .
v_gene: TRBV13
d_gene: .

CDR3nt: TGTGCCAGCAGCTTGGCGAGGACAGACTCCTACGAGCAGTACTTC
CDR3aa: CASSLARTDSYEQYF
j_gene: TRBJ2-7
abundance: few
v_gene: TRBV7-9
d_gene: .

CDR3nt: TGCGCCAGCAGCCAACCGACAGGGTATTCCGAGCAGTACTTC
CDR3aa: CASSQPTGYSEQYF
j_gene: TRBJ2-7
abundance: many
v_gene: TRBV4-1
d_gene: TRBD1

CDR3nt: TGCGCCAGCAGCCCCACAGCGGGCCCTGGAGATACGCAGTATTTT
CDR3aa: CASSPTAGPGDTQYF
j_gene: TRBJ2-3
abundance: few
v_gene: TRBV5-1
d_gene: .

CDR3nt: TGCGCCAGCAGCCCGGGACTTACCTACGAGCAGTACTTC
CDR3aa: CASSPGLTYEQYF
j_gene: TRBJ2-7
abundance: many
v_gene: TRBV4-3
d_gene: .

CDR3nt: TGTGCCAGCAGGGACGCGGGGACGGTCGGTGAAGCTTTCTTT
CDR3aa: CASRDAGTVGEAFF
j_gene: TRBJ1-1
abundance: many
v_gene: TRBV28
d_gene: .

CDR3nt: TGCGCCAGCAGCCAAGACAGTAAGGGGCAGACCCAGTACTTC
CDR3aa: CASSQDSKGQTQYF
j_gene: TRBJ2-5
abundance: .
v_gene: TRBV4-3
d_gene: .

CDR3nt: TGTGCCAGCAGTTTCTGGGGCACTGAAGCTTTCTTT
CDR3aa: CASSFWGTEAFF
j_gene: TRBJ1-1
abundance: .
v_gene: TRBV12-3/TRBV12-4
d_gene: .

CDR3nt: TGTGCCAGCAGCTCCAGGACGGGTCGGGAGCAGTACTTC
CDR3aa: CASSSRTGREQYF
j_gene: TRBJ2-7
abundance: .
v_gene: TRBV7-9
d_gene: .

CDR3nt: TGCAGCGTTGAAGAATGGAGGTTTGGGGTAGAGACCCAGTACTTC
CDR3aa: CSVEEWRFGVETQYF
j_gene: TRBJ2-5
abundance: .
v_gene: TRBV29-1
d_gene: .

CDR3nt: TGTGCCAGCACCGAAGGACTAGCGGGAGCCCCCGAGCAGTACTTC
CDR3aa: CASTEGLAGAPEQYF
j_gene: TRBJ2-7
abundance: .
v_gene: TRBV5-6
d_gene: TRBD2

CDR3nt: TGTGCCAGCAGTTTAAATCAGGACGATGTCGCTGAAGCTTTCTTT
CDR3aa: CASSLNQDDVAEAFF
j_gene: TRBJ1-1
abundance: many
v_gene: TRBV28
d_gene: .

CDR3nt: TGCAGTGCCCTAGACCTGGACAGGGCGGGAACTAATGAAAAACTGTTTTTT
CDR3aa: CSALDLDRAGTNEKLFF
j_gene: TRBJ1-4
abundance: .
v_gene: TRBV20-1
d_gene: TRBD1

CDR3nt: TGTGCCAGCAGCCAAGGTTCCTCACGTCGGGGACTACGTGATACGCAGTATTTT
CDR3aa: CASSQGSSRRGLRDTQYF
j_gene: TRBJ2-3
abundance: .
v_gene: TRBV14
d_gene: TRBD2

CDR3nt: TGCGCCAGCAGCTTGGACACCACCTACGAGCAGTACTTC
CDR3aa: CASSLDTTYEQYF
j_gene: TRBJ2-7
abundance: .
v_gene: TRBV5-1
d_gene: .

CDR3nt: TGTGCCTGCTCTCCCTCAGGGCCCGAGCAGTACTTC
CDR3aa: CACSPSGPEQYF
j_gene: TRBJ2-7
abundance: many
v_gene: TRBV30
d_gene: .